This entry features one T cell receptor (beta chain) sequence. Generated by immunoSEQ multiplex PCR, the TCRdb table keeps only in-frame clones and is missing some. Among approximately 90,000 clones listed, about 79% were seen once. This record comes from a study of blood T cell repertoires in COVID-19. Sequenced material: peripheral blood. The TCR was taken from a man in his fifties or sixties with acute or convalescent COVID-19.

CDR3 in amino acids: CASSQDKAGTAGNTIYF. As DNA, the CDR3 is TGTGCCAGCAGCCAAGATAAAGCCGGGACAGCTGGAAACACCATATATTTT. This chain uses TRBV3-1 (or the pseudogene TRBV3-2) with TRBJ1-3, with 7 bases that match TRBD1. The V gene end was trimmed by 0 bases and the J gene end by 2 bases; junction bases not matched to a gene: 7. CDR1 and CDR2 from the germline V gene are LGHDT and YNNKEL (reference sequence). This CDR3 has 17 residues.